Each of the 5 T cell receptor beta chains below was sequenced from the same sample in a study of blood T cell repertoires in COVID-19. The assay was immunoSEQ multiplex PCR, and TCRdb's table has in-frame clones only and misses some. Seen here are around 87,000 clones, around four fifths observed once, and the top ten hold roughly 15%. The source material was peripheral blood. The receptors originated from a human donor in a cohort sampled during active COVID-19.

The V gene is TRBV28, the J gene TRBJ2-4; D not resolved. Trimming took off 6 bases at V and 8 bases at J, with 11 bases between the two ends. The CDR3 runs 12 residues. The germline V gene has CDR1 MDHEN and CDR2 SYDVKM. CDR3 sequence (DNA): TGTGCCAGCAGCAAAAGTACGGACATTCAGTACTTC. Protein sequence: CASSKSTDIQYF.

The CDR3 is CAARQDTEAFF. CDR3 coding DNA: TGTGCTGCACGACAGGACACTGAAGCTTTCTTT. The chain joins TRBV28 to TRBJ1-1; D might be TRBD1 (6 bases). Germline CDR1 reads MDHEN; CDR2 reads SYDVKM. The CDR3 extends over 11 amino acids.

The gene calls are TRBV19 and TRBJ1-2; possible D gene TRBD1, 5 bases. CDR1 is LNHDA, CDR2 SQIVND, per germline (reference sequence). The CDR3 runs 13 residues. V dropped 7 bases and J dropped 3 bases, with 12 bases sitting between them. Here the CDR3 reads CASKQGIDYGYTF. For the CDR3, the DNA is TGTGCCAGTAAGCAGGGAATTGACTATGGCTACACCTTC.

The chain is built from TRBV10-3 and TRBJ2-7; 10 bases map to TRBD1. Germline CDR1 is ENHRY and CDR2 is SYGVKD. There are 13 residues in the CDR3. Germline trimming cut 4 bases from V and 4 bases from J; bases unmatched to any gene: 1. The CDR3 DNA is TGTGCCATCAGTGGGGGACAGGGGTACGAGCAGTACTTC. Its translation: CAISGGQGYEQYF.

This clone has only one observation. V is TRBV5-4 and J is TRBJ2-7; 7 bases are a match to TRBD1. Unmatched junction bases numbered 13, after V lost 4 bases and J lost 3 bases. The length of the CDR3 is 16 residues. Germline-derived CDR1 and CDR2 are SGHNT and YYREEE (reference sequence). The CDR3 region has the DNA TGTGCCAGCAGCCCGAATCAAGGGACAGCGTACTACGAGCAGTACTTC. It codes for CASSPNQGTAYYEQYF.